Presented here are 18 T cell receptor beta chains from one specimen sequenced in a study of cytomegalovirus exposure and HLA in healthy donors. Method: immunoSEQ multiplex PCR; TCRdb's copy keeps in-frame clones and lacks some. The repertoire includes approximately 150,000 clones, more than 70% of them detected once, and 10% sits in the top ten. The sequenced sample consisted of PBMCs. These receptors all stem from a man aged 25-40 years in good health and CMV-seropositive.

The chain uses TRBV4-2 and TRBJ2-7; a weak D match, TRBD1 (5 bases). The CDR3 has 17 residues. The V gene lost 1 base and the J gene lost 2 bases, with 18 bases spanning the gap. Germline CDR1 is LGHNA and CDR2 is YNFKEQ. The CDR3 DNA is TGTGCCAGCAGCCAAGTAAAACAGGCGGATCAAGCCTACGAGCAGTACTTC. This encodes CASSQVKQADQAYEQYF.

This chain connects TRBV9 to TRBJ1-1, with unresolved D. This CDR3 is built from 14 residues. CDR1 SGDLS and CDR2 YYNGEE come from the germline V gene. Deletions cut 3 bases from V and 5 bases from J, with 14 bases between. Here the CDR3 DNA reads TGTGCCAGCAGCGGTAGGCGGGGAGAGACTGAAGCTTTCTTT. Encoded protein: CASSGRRGETEAFF.

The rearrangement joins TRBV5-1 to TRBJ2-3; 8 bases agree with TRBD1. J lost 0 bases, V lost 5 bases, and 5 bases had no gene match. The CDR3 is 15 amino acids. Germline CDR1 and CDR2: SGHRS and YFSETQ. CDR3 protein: CASSPGQGSTDTQYF. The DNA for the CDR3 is TGCGCCAGCAGTCCTGGACAGGGTAGCACAGATACGCAGTATTTT.

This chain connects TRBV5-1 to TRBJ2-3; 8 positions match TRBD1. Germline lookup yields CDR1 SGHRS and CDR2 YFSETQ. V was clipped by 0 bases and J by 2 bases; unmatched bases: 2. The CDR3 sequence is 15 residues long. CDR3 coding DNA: TGCGCCAGCAGCTTGGACAGGGGGACCACAGATACGCAGTATTTT. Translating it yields CASSLDRGTTDTQYF.

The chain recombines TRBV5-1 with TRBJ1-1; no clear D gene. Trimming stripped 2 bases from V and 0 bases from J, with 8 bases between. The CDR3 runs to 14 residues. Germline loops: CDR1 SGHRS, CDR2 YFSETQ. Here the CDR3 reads CASSFGGLNTEAFF. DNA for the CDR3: TGCGCCAGCAGCTTTGGAGGATTGAACACTGAAGCTTTCTTT.

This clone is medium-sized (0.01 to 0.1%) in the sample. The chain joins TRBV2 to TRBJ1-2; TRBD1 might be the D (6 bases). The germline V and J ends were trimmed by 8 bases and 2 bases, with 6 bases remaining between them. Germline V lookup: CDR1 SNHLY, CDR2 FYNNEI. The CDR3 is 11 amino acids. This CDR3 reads CASGTNYGYTF. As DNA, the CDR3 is TGTGCCAGCGGGACAAACTATGGCTACACCTTC.

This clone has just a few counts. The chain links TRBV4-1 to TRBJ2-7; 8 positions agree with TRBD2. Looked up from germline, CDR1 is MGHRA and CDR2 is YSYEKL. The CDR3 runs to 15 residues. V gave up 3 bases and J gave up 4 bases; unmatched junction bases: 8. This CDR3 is CASSQRPGGGYEQYF. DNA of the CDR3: TGCGCCAGCAGCCAGCGCCCGGGCGGGGGGTACGAGCAGTACTTC.

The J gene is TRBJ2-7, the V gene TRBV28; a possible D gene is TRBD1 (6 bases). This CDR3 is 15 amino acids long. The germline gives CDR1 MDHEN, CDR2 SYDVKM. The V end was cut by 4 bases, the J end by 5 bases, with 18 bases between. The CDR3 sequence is CASSSWGLERDEQYF. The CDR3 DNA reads TGTGCCAGCAGTTCGTGGGGGCTGGAACGGGACGAGCAGTACTTC.

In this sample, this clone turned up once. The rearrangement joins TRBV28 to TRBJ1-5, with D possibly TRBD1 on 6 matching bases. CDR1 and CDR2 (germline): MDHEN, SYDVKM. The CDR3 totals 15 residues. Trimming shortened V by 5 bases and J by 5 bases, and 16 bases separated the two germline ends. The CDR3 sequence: CASSQDRFGDQPQHF. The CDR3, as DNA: TGTGCCAGCAGTCAAGACAGGTTCGGGGATCAGCCCCAGCATTTT.

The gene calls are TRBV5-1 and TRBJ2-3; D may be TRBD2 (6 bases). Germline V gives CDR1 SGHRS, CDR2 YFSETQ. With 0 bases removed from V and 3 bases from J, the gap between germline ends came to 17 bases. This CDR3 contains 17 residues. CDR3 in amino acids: CASSLAGGSLATDTQYF. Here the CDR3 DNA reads TGCGCCAGCAGCTTGGCCGGGGGTAGCTTAGCAACAGATACGCAGTATTTT.

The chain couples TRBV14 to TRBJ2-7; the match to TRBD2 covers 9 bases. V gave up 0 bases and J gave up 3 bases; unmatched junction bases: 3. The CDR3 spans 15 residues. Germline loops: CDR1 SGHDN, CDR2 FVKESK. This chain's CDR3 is CASSQDSGRVYEQYF. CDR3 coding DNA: TGTGCCAGCAGCCAAGATAGCGGGAGAGTCTACGAGCAGTACTTC.

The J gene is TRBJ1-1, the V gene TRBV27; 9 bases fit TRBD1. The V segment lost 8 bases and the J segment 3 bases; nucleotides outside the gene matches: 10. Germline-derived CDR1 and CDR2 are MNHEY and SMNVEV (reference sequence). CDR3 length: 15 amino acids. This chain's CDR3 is CASQRTGDLDTEAFF. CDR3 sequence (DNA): TGTGCCAGCCAACGGACAGGGGATCTGGACACTGAAGCTTTCTTT.

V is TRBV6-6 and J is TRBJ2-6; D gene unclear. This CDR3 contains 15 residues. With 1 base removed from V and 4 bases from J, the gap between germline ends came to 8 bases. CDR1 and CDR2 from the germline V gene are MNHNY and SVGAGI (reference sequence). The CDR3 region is CASSYFQRGANVLTF. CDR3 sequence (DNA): TGTGCCAGCAGTTACTTTCAGAGGGGGGCCAACGTCCTGACTTTC.

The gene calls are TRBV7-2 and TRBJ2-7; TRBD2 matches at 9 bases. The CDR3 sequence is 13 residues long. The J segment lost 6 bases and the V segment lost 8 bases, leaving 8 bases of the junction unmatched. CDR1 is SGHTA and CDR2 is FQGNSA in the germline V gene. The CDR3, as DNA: TGTGCCAGCCGGGCGGGAGGGCCCTTCGAGCAGTACTTC. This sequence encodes CASRAGGPFEQYF.

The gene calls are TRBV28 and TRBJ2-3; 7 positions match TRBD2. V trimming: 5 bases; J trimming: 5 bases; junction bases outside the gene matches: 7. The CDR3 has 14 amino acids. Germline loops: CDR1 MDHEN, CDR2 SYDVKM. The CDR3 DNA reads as TGTGCCAGCAGTCTTGCGGGGGAGATAGATACGCAGTATTTT. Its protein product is CASSLAGEIDTQYF.

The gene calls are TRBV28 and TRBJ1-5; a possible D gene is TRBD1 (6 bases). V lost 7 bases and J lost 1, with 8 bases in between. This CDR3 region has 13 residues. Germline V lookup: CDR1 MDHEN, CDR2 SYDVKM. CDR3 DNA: TGTGCCAGCAAAAGGGGGAGCAATCAGCCCCAGCATTTT. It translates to CASKRGSNQPQHF.

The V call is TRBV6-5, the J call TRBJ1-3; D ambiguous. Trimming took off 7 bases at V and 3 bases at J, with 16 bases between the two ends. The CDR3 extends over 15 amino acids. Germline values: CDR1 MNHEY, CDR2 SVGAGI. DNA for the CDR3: TGTGCCAGCACCCGGGATCCCCGACTTGGAAACACCATATATTTT. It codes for CASTRDPRLGNTIYF.

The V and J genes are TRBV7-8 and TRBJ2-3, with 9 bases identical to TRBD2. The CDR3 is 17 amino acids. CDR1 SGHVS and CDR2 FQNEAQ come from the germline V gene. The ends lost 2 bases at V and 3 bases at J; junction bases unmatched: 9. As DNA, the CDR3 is TGTGCCAGCAGCTTACCTGGACTAGCGTACAAAACAGATACGCAGTATTTT. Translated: CASSLPGLAYKTDTQYF.